This record concerns one TCR beta chain sequence. The antigen remains undetermined. The evidence that diagnosis relied on was clinical symptoms, serum thyroxine, TRAb, thyroid ultrasound and orbital computed tomography. V dropped 4 bases and J dropped 1 base, with 12 bases sitting between them. Germline V gene data show CDR1 as KGHDR and CDR2 as SFDVKD. The CDR3 totals 15 residues. The data were taken from a study of Graves' ophthalmopathy and Graves' hyperthyroidism. The overall study: Pretreatment peripheral blood was obtained at initial diagnosis. Findings of the study overall: In predicting ophthalmopathy progression, the model reached around 66% sensitivity and under 85% specificity.

CDR3 regions of TCR beta were amplified from RNA transcripts. The library came from an HTBI-primed first-round RT-PCR and a second-round multiplex PCR. Via MiXCR, TCRdb re-called the multiplex PCR reads, giving one row per CDR3 protein. The table has 300,000 to 350,000 distinct CDR3 sequences, 17% seen once. The chain couples TRBV24-1 to TRBJ2-5; no reliable D call. The TCR sequence derives from an adult man with Graves' ophthalmopathy. Material: peripheral blood. The chain's CDR3 is CATSDPRSVQETQYF. CDR3 nucleotides: TGTGCCACCAGTGACCCTAGGTCGGTCCAAGAGACCCAGTACTTC.